This is a list of T cell receptor beta chains from one sample in a study of radiotherapy plus CTLA-4 blockade in lung cancer. This table comes from immunoSEQ multiplex PCR, and its TCRdb copy is limited to in-frame clones, with some not included. This table holds some 70,000 clones, roughly 78% found once. The sequencing used peripheral blood, collected from a patient treated with radiotherapy plus ipilimumab. The receptors shown here come from a human donor with non-small cell lung cancer who had a complete response to radiotherapy plus ipilimumab. Both conserved end residues are trimmed from each CDR3. D genes are given only for firm matches.

v_gene,d_gene,CDR3aa
TRBV30,TRBD2,AWNSGSETQY
TRBV14,.,ASSQDRGHGYT
TRBV10-1,.,ASSESGGARTEAF
TRBV5-1,.,ASSLGRPQETQY
TRBV7-8,.,ASSRGGSPYNEQF
TRBV5-1,.,ASSLAVGSSYNEQF
TRBV10-1,.,ASSESVKGGNSRRSDNEKLF
TRBV10-3,.,AISVGGGSTEAF
TRBV30,.,AWSSGPYTNYGYT
TRBV28,TRBD2,ASSSGLAGREDTQY
TRBV2,.,ASSAASSQY
TRBV4-1,.,ASSQFSSGRNTGELF
TRBV5-8,TRBD1,ARYPGGANTGELF
TRBV27,.,ASMSGTNYGYT
TRBV30,.,AWRNWRGRRATQY
TRBV7-2,.,ASHEDSPTGELF
TRBV7-2,TRBD1,ASSLTPRDRGHNEQF
TRBV11-2,.,ASSLEVGTTSDGMSKRQY
TRBV7-2,.,ASRPPSDTGELF
TRBV7-8,.,ASSLAPRPNTIY
TRBV5-1,.,ASSLAMVGTQY
TRBV10-3,TRBD1,AISEAGGLNTEAF
TRBV10-1,TRBD2,ASSDDSSGSVREQF
TRBV7-9,.,ASSYSGYRSGNTIY
TRBV28,.,ASSYGSFYGYT
TRBV4-1,TRBD2,ASSPRTSLYNEQF
TRBV5-4,.,ASSEGPSSYNEQF
TRBV4-3,.,ASSLSGANVLT
TRBV10-3,.,AISDATANYGYT
TRBV5-1,.,ASNQNYEQY
TRBV19,TRBD1,ASSPDRAATNEKLF
TRBV4-3,TRBD2,ASSQGFAGGRALAKNIQY
TRBV10-3,.,AISESGSNQPQH
TRBV9,.,ASSLEVDTEAF
TRBV2,.,ASRFRDTNYGYT
TRBV19,.,ASSIDPTGTRSSGANVLT
TRBV18,.,ASSRSRNTEAF
TRBV7-8,TRBD1,ASSLARDRGNTEAF
TRBV9,TRBD1,ASSGGQGFQAEAF
TRBV29-1,.,SVETQGGYNEQF
TRBV6-5,.,ASRGARNNQPQH
TRBV5-1,.,ASSLAGQGKNIQY
TRBV30,.,AWNRDYGYT
TRBV2,.,ASSLTGQDYNEQF
TRBV5-4,TRBD2,ASSLGAGDRTDTQY
TRBV7-2,TRBD2,ASSSTPRVAGVFGELF
TRBV7-2,.,ASSLYGGVGQPQH